These 14 T cell receptor beta chains were all obtained from the same sample, sequenced in a study of regulatory T cells in long-lasting Graves disease (dated by TCRdb to about 2021). The sample's time point label, decoded: persistent/refractory GD, antithyroid drugs over 5 years with positive TRAb. For both TCR sequencing and RNA sequencing, RNA was extracted from PBMCs using TRIzol. Library construction relied on multiplex PCR. Sequencing took place on an Illumina HiSeq 4000. iRepertoire HTBI primers and Arm-PCR amplification of CDR3 regions were used to construct TCR beta libraries. The public sequencing data were trimmed at Q25 with fastp and processed into clonotypes with MiXCR by TCRdb, which kept only in-frame beta chains. For every CDR3 protein sequence, its rows merge into one entry that carries the most common genes and DNA. This sample comprises roughly 400,000 distinct CDR3 sequences, roughly 21% of them detected only once. The ten largest clones add up to roughly an eighth of the sample.

The specimen was peripheral blood mononuclear cells (PBMCs), collected when the disease was refractory, from a patient treated with antithyroid drugs. The receptors were gathered from a female donor with Graves disease.

This chain uses TRBV28 with TRBJ2-1; D call uncertain. The CDR3 spans 15 residues. Germline V CDR1 and CDR2: MDHEN, SYDVKM. V gave up 2 bases and J gave up 5 bases, with 13 bases separating them. The CDR3 region is CASSLPFVENNEQFF. The CDR3 DNA follows: TGTGCCAGCAGTTTACCCTTCGTAGAGAACAATGAGCAGTTCTTC.

The sample holds a few counts of this clonotype. J is TRBJ1-5 and V is TRBV18; unclear D gene. The germline V gene has CDR1 KGHSH and CDR2 LQKENI. Trimming pared 3 bases from V and 6 bases from J, leaving 9 bases between. The CDR3 contains 13 residues. The CDR3 DNA reads TGTGCCAGCTCACCTGCAAGCGGTCAGCCCCAGCATTTT. It translates to CASSPASGQPQHF.

This clonotype has only a few counts. This chain connects TRBV9 to TRBJ2-2; TRBD1 is a possible D gene (5 bases). Germline loops: CDR1 SGDLS, CDR2 YYNGEE. The CDR3 length is 14 residues. V was shortened by 0 bases and J by 6 bases, with 9 bases between the two germline ends. In DNA, the CDR3 is TGTGCCAGCAGCGTAGGGGCAGGGCCCGGGGAGCTGTTTTTT. It encodes CASSVGAGPGELFF.

The chain joins TRBV30 to TRBJ1-4; D might be TRBD1 (5 bases). With 5 bases removed from V and 5 bases from J, the gap between germline ends came to 15 bases. Germline CDR1 reads GTSNPN; CDR2 reads SVGIG (reference sequence). This CDR3 contains 14 residues. The CDR3, as DNA: TGTGCCTGGGCTACGACAGAAGAGAATGAAAAACTGTTTTTT. Translated, it gives CAWATTEENEKLFF.

This clonotype appeared a few times. The rearrangement links TRBV7-8 to TRBJ2-7; 12 positions match TRBD2. Germline assignment: CDR1 SGHVS and CDR2 FQNEAQ. This CDR3 comprises 13 residues. Germline trimming cut 5 bases from V and 9 bases from J; bases unmatched to any gene: 5. The chain's CDR3 is CASSPQLAGGQYF. The CDR3 DNA reads TGTGCCAGCAGCCCACAACTAGCGGGAGGGCAGTACTTC.

Remarks on this clonotype: A much more abundant neighbour one base away suggests this may be a read error. V usage is TRBV6-9 and J usage is TRBJ1-2; possibly TRBD1 for D (6 bases). The CDR3 covers 14 residues. Germline CDR1 is MNHGY and CDR2 is SVAAGI. CDR3 sequence (DNA): TGTGCCAGGAGTTACCTTGGACAGAACTATGGCTACACCTTC. The encoded protein is CARSYLGQNYGYTF.

V gene TRBV5-1 combines with J gene TRBJ1-2; D might be TRBD1 (5 bases). The CDR3 sequence is 16 residues long. The V gene's germline CDR1 is SGHRS and CDR2 YFSETQ. Trimming cost V 3 bases and J 2 bases, with 17 bases left between them. The CDR3 region has the DNA TGCGCCAGCAGCTGGGGACTGTCGGAGGTAAACTATGGCTACACCTTC. Its translation: CASSWGLSEVNYGYTF. The full variable domain, completed using reference TRBV5-1 and TRBJ1-2, is KAGVTQTPRYLIKTRGQQVTLSCSPISGHRSVSWYQQTPGQGLQFLFEYFSETQRNKGNFPGRFSGRQFSNSRSEMNVSTLELGDSALYLCASSWGLSEVNYGYTFGSGTRLTVV.

The table lists this clonotype with a few counts. The V gene is TRBV28, the J gene TRBJ2-1; 12 bases are shared with TRBD1. Germline CDR1 MDHEN, CDR2 SYDVKM. The V segment lost 7 bases and the J segment 2 bases; nucleotides outside the gene matches: 18. The CDR3 spans 20 residues. The CDR3 DNA sequence: TGTGCCAGCACTTTCTCCCCGGGACAGGGGGCAAGCGGGACCTACAATGAGCAGTTCTTC. This encodes CASTFSPGQGASGTYNEQFF.

This clonotype was detected once. The V gene is TRBV18, the J gene TRBJ2-2; D remains ambiguous. This CDR3 is built from 19 residues. Germline V CDR1 and CDR2: KGHSH, LQKENI. The germline V and J ends were trimmed by 3 bases and 2 bases, with 22 bases remaining between them. CDR3 DNA: TGTGCCAGCTCACCGGCACCGCGAGGATACGACGTCAACACCGGGGAGCTGTTTTTT. It is translated as CASSPAPRGYDVNTGELFF.

This rearrangement joins TRBV9 to TRBJ2-7; TRBD2 might be the D (5 bases). The CDR3 extends over 14 amino acids. CDR1 is SGDLS and CDR2 is YYNGEE in the germline V gene. V dropped 0 bases and J dropped 5 bases, with 12 bases sitting between them. CDR3 nucleotide sequence: TGTGCCAGCAGCGTAGATAGTAGCGACCACGAGCAGTACTTC. Amino acid sequence: CASSVDSSDHEQYF.

In the case of this clonotype: This sequence may be a read error, since a much larger clone differs from it by one base. The chain uses TRBV2 and TRBJ2-5, with D perhaps matching TRBD1 (6 bases). Germline-derived CDR1 and CDR2 are SNHLY and FYNNEI. V lost 4 bases, J lost 4 bases, and 16 bases lay in between. The CDR3 covers 15 residues. The chain's CDR3 is CASSAKQGGGETQYF. DNA of the CDR3: TGTGCCAGCAGTGCTAAACAGGGTGGCGGAGAGACCCAGTACTTC.

A remark on this clonotype: One base away lies a much larger clone, so this may be a sequencing read error. The rearrangement uses TRBV28 and TRBJ1-2, with D uncertain. From germline, CDR1 is MDHEN and CDR2 SYDVKM. CDR3 length: 12 residues. CDR3 protein: CVSSPPAYGYTF. CDR3 nucleotides: TGTGTCAGCAGCCCCCCAGCATATGGCTACACCTTC.

This sequence joins TRBV6-9 and TRBJ2-1; the D is unclear. The CDR3 has 13 residues. Germline V gene data show CDR1 as MNHGY and CDR2 as SVAAGI. Trimming took off 3 bases at V and 6 bases at J, with 9 bases between the two ends. The CDR3 reads CASSYPGLNEQFF. The CDR3 nucleotides read TGTGCCAGCAGTTACCCCGGGCTCAATGAGCAGTTCTTC.

In its sample, this clonotype was seen a few times. The V call is TRBV12-3 or TRBV12-4, the J call TRBJ2-3, with 7 positions matching TRBD2. This CDR3 region has 17 residues. Trimming at V came to 6 bases and at J to 2 bases, leaving 14 bases not matched to a gene. For the CDR3, the DNA is TGTGCCAGCAGCACCAATTTAGCGGGTTCGACCACAGATACGCAGTATTTT. Translated: CASSTNLAGSTTDTQYF.